This T cell receptor (beta chain) is drawn from a study of cytomegalovirus exposure and HLA in healthy donors. PCR involved 60 Vbeta and 13 Jbeta primers. Clones were sequenced by immunoSEQ multiplex PCR, and TCRdb holds only the in-frame ones, with some missing. The table includes approximately 190,000 clones, approximately 80% detected once. V shed 0 bases and J shed 4 bases, with 19 bases lying between them. CDR3 length: 18 amino acids. Germline assignment: CDR1 SGHNT and CDR2 YENEEA. The sequence derives from a woman in her late teens or twenties in good health and CMV-seronegative. The specimen was PBMCs. The chain combines TRBV11-3 with TRBJ2-1; D is possibly TRBD2 (6 bases). For the CDR3, the DNA is TGTGCCAGCAGCTTAGATCTCAGTAGCGGCTACAATTACAATGAGCAGTTCTTC. This sequence encodes CASSLDLSSGYNYNEQFF.